The clone carrying this T cell receptor (beta chain) has a single count. This entry comes from a study of blood T cell repertoires in COVID-19. About the research overall: Spain, Italy and the United States supplied samples that represented acute and convalescent COVID-19. Sources were T cells, B-cell-depleted T cells, or PBMCs; the material itself was cDNA or gDNA.

As handled by the study authors: Nucleated cell counts were estimated from reference gene primer amplification. Here immunoSEQ multiplex PCR was the method, and the copy in TCRdb shows in-frame clones only, minus some. V and J calls and clone size come straight from that table; D and trimming were deduced from the DNA. The sample has approximately 230,000 clones; around 80% are singletons. J gave up 4 bases and V 6 bases, and 8 bases lay outside the gene matches. Germline CDR1 and CDR2: SGHAT and FQNNGV. There are 15 residues in the CDR3. This sequence joins TRBV11-2 and TRBJ2-3; 9 bases match TRBD2. The receptor was isolated from a man aged 25 to 45 with active or convalescent COVID-19. Input material: peripheral blood. CDR3 region: CASSVAGARPDTQYF. DNA for the CDR3: TGTGCCAGCAGTGTAGCGGGGGCACGGCCAGATACGCAGTATTTT.